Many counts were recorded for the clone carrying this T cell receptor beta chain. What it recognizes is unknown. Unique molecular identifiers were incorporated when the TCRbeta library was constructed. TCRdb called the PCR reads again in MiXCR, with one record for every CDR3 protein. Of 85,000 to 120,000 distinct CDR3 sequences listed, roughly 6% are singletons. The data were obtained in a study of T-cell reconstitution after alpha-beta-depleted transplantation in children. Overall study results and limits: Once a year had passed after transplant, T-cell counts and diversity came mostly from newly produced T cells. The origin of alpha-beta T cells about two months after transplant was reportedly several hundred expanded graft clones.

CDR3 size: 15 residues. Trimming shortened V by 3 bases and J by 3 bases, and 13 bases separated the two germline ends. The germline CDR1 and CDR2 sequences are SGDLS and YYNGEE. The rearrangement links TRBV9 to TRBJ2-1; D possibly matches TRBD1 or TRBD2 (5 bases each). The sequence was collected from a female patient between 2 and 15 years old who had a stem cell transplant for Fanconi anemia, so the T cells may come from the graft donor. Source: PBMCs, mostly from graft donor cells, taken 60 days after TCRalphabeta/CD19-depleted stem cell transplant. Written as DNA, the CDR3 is TGTGCCAGCAGCGCTATTAGGGACCTCTACAATGAGCAGTTCTTC. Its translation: CASSAIRDLYNEQFF.